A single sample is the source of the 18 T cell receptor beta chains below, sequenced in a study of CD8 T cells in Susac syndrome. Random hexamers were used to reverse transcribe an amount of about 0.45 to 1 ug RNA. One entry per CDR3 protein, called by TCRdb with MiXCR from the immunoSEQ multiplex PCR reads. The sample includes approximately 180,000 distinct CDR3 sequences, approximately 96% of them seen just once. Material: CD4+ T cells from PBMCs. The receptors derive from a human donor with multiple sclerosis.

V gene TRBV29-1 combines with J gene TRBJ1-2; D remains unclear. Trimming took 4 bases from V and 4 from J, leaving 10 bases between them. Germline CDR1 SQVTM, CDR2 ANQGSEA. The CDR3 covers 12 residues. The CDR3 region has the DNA TGCAGCGTTGGGGTAGAGGGCTATGGCTACACCTTC. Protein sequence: CSVGVEGYGYTF. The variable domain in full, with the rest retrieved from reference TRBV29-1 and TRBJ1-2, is SAVISQKPSRDICQRGTSLTIQCQVDSQVTMMFWYRQQPGQSLTLIATANQGSEATYESGFVIDKFPISRPNLTFSTLTVSNMSPEDSSIYLCSVGVEGYGYTFGSGTRLTVV.

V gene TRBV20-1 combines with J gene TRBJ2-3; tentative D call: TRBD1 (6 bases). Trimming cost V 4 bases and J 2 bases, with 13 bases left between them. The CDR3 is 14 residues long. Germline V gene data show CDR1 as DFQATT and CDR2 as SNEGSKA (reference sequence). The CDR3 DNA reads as TGCAGTGCTACACGGACAGAAGCCACAGATACGCAGTATTTT. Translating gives CSATRTEATDTQYF.

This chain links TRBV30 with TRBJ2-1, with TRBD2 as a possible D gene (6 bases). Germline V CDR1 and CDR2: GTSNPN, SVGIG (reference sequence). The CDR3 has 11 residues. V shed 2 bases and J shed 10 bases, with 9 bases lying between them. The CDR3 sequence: CAWSSAGEQFF. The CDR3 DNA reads TGTGCCTGGAGTTCAGCGGGCGAGCAGTTCTTC.

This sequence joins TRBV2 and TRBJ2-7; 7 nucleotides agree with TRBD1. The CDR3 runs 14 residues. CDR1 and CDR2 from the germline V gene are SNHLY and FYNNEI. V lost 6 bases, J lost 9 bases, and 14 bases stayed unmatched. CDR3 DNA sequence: TGTGCCAGCAGATTAGGACAGGCTATCCTATGGCAGTACTTC. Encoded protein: CASRLGQAILWQYF.

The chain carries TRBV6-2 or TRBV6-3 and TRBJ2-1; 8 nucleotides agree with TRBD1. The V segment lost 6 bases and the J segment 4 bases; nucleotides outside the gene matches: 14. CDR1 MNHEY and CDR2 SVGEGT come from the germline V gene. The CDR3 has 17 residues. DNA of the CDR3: TGTGCCAGCAGCGCACAGGGGGGCAGGGGGCAGTACAATGAGCAGTTCTTC. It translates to CASSAQGGRGQYNEQFF.

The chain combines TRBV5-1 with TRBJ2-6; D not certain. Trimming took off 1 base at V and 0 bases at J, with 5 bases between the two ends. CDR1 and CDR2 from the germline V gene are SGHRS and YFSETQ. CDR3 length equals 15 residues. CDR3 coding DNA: TGCGCCAGCAGCTTGACACGCTCTGGGGCCAACGTCCTGACTTTC. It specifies CASSLTRSGANVLTF.

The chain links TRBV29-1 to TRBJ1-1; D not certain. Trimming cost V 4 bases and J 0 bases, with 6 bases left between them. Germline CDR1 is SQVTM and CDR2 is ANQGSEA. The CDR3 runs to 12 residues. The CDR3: CSVVVVNTEAFF. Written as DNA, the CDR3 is TGCAGCGTTGTGGTAGTGAACACTGAAGCTTTCTTT.

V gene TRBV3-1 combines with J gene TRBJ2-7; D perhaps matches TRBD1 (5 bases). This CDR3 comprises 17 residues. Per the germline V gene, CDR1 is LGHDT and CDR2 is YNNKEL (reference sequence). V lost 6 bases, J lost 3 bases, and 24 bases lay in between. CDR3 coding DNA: TGTGCCAGCAGTCCCTTTGGGGTTGGGCAGGGAAACTACGAGCAGTACTTC. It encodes CASSPFGVGQGNYEQYF.

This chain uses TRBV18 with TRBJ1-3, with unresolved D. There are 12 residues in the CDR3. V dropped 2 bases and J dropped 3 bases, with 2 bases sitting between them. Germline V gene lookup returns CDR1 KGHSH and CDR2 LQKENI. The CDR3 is CASSPDGNTIYF. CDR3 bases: TGTGCCAGCTCACCAGATGGAAACACCATATATTTT.

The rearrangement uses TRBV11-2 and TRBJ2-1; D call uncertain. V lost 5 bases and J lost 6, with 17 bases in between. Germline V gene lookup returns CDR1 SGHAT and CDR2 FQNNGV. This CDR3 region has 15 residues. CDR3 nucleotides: TGTGCCAGCAGCCTCGGGCTGGGCGGTCGCAATGAGCAGTTCTTC. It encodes CASSLGLGGRNEQFF.

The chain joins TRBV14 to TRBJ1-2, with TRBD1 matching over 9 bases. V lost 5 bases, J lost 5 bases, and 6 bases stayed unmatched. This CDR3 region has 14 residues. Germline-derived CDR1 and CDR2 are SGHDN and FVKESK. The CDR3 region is CASSARTGAYGYTF. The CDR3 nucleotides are TGTGCCAGCAGCGCCCGGACAGGGGCTTATGGCTACACCTTC. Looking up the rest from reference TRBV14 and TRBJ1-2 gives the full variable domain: EAGVTQFPSHSVIEKGQTVTLRCDPISGHDNLYWYRRVMGKEIKFLLHFVKESKQDESGMPNNRFLAERTGGTYSTLKVQPAELEDSGVYFCASSARTGAYGYTFGSGTRLTVV.

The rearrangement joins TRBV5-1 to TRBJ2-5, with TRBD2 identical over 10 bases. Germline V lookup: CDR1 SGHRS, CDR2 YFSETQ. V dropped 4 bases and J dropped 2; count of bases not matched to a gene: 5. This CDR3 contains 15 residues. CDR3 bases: TGCGCCAGCAGCCTCCTGGGACTAGCGCAAGAGACCCAGTACTTC. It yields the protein CASSLLGLAQETQYF.

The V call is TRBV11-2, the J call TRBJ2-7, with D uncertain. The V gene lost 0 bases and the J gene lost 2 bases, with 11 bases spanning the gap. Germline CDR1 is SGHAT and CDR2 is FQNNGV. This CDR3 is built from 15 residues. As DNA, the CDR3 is TGTGCCAGCAGCTTAGACAGAACTCTAACCTACGAGCAGTACTTC. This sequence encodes CASSLDRTLTYEQYF.

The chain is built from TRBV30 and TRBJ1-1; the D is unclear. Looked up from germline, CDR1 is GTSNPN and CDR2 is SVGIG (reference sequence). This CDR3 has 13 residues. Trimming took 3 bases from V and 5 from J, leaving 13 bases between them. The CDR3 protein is CAWRSIRWTEAFF. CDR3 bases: TGTGCCTGGAGATCGATTAGGTGGACTGAAGCTTTCTTT.

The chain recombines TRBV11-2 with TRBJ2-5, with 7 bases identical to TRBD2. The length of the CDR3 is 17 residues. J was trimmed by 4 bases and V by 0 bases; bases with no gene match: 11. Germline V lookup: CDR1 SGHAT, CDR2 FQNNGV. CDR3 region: CASSLDSFGLVGETQYF. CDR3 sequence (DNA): TGTGCCAGCAGCTTAGATTCATTTGGACTAGTTGGAGAGACCCAGTACTTC.

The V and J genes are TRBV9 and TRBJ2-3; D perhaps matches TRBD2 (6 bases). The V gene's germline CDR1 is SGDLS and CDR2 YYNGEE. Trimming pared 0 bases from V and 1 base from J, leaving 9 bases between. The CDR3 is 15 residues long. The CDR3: CASSVAGGGTDTQYF. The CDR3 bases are TGTGCCAGCAGCGTAGCGGGCGGGGGCACAGATACGCAGTATTTT.

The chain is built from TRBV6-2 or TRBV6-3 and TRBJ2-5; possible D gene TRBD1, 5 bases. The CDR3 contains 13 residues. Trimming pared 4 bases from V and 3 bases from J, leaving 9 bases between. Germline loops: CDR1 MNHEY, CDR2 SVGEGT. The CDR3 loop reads CASSWFREETQYF. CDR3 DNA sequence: TGTGCCAGCAGTTGGTTCAGGGAAGAGACCCAGTACTTC.

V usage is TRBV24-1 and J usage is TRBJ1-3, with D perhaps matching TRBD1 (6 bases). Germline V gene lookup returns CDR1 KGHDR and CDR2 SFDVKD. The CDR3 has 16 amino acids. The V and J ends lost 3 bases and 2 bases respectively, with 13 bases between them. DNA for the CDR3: TGTGCCACCAGTGATGTGGACAGTCATACTGGAAACACCATATATTTT. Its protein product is CATSDVDSHTGNTIYF.